This entry lists 5 T cell receptor beta chains sequenced from one sample in a study of OX40 agonist ivuxolimab in advanced cancers. Libraries were prepared by immunoSEQ multiplex PCR; TCRdb keeps only in-frame clonotypes and omits some of them. The sample holds roughly 43,000 clones, approximately 88% seen once. Source: CD4+ or CD8+ T cells sorted from blood, taken in a trial of the OX40 agonist ivuxolimab. These receptor sequences come from an adult with an advanced solid tumor such as melanoma, head and neck, liver or kidney cancer.

In regard to this clone: The junction and the germline gene differ at one end; a read error may be behind it. J is TRBJ1-2 and V is TRBV4-3, with D maybe TRBD1 (6 bases). This CDR3 contains 14 residues. The germline CDR1 and CDR2 sequences are LGHNA and YSLEER. This chain's CDR3 is CARSQGRGADGYTF. In DNA form, the CDR3 reads TGCGCCCGCAGCCAAGGGCGGGGGGCAGATGGCTACACCTTC.

V usage is TRBV4-1 and J usage is TRBJ1-2; D may be TRBD1 (5 bases). In germline, CDR1 is MGHRA, CDR2 YSYEKL. Trimming pared 1 base from V and 5 bases from J, leaving 14 bases between. The CDR3 loop spans 15 amino acids. The CDR3 sequence is CASSQGLQAGYGYTF. CDR3 nucleotides: TGCGCCAGCAGCCAAGGATTACAGGCCGGATATGGCTACACCTTC.

The chain carries TRBV5-1 and TRBJ1-4; D is undetermined. This CDR3 is built from 16 residues. Germline lookup yields CDR1 SGHRS and CDR2 YFSETQ. V lost 5 bases, J lost 0 bases, and 14 bases lay in between. The CDR3 reads CASRPVSFSTNEKLFF. The DNA of the CDR3 is TGCGCCAGCAGGCCGGTCAGCTTTTCAACTAATGAAAAACTGTTTTTT.

This clone is a singleton in its sample. The rearrangement joins TRBV6-6 to TRBJ1-2; D is unclear. The germline CDR1 and CDR2 sequences are MNHNY and SVGAGI (reference sequence). There are 16 residues in the CDR3. Trimming removed 5 bases at V and 4 bases at J, with 20 bases between. CDR3 sequence: CASSPPGSIVGYGYTF. The CDR3, as DNA: TGTGCCAGCAGTCCCCCCGGGAGCATCGTAGGCTATGGCTACACCTTC.

This chain links TRBV10-1 with TRBJ1-2; 8 bases fit TRBD1. The ends lost 4 bases at V and 0 bases at J; junction bases unmatched: 7. This CDR3 is built from 16 residues. CDR1 is WNHNN, CDR2 SYGVQD, per germline (reference sequence). CDR3 in amino acids: CASSGDRPDANYGYTF. The CDR3 DNA reads TGCGCCAGCAGTGGGGACAGGCCCGACGCTAACTATGGCTACACCTTC.